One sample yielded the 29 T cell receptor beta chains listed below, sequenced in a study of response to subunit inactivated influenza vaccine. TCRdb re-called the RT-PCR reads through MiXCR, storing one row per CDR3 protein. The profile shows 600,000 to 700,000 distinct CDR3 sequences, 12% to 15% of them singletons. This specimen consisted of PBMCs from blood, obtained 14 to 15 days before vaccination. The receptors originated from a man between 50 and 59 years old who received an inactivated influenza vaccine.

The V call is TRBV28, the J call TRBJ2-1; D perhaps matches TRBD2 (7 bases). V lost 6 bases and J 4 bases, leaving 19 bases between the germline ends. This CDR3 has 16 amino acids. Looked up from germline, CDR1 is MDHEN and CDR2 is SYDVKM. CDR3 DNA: TGTGCCAGCAGCCCGGGTGGGGGAGGGGGATACAATGAGCAGTTCTTC. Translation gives CASSPGGGGGYNEQFF.

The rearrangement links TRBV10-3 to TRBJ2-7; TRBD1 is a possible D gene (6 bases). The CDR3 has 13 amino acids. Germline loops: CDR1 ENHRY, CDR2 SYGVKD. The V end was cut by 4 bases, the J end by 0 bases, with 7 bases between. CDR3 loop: CAISGDNSYEQYF. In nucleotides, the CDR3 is TGTGCCATCAGTGGGGACAACTCCTACGAGCAGTACTTC.

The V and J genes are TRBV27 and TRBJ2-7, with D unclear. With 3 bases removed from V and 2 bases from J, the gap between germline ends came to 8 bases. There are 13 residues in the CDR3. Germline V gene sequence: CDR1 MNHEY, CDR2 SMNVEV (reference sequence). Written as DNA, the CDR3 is TGTGCCAGCAGTTTTAGGCCCCCCTACGAGCAGTACTTC. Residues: CASSFRPPYEQYF.

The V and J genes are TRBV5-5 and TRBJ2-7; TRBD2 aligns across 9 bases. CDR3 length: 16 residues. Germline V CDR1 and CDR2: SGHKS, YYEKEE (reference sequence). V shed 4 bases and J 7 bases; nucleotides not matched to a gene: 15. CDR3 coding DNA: TGTGCCAGCAGCCTTGGCCCCTCCCTAGCGGGGATTGAGCAGTACTTC. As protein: CASSLGPSLAGIEQYF. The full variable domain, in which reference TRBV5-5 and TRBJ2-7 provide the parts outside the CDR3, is DAGVTQSPTHLIKTRGQQVTLRCSPISGHKSVSWYQQVLGQGPQFIFQYYEKEERGRGNFPDRFSARQFPNYSSELNVNALLLGDSALYLCASSLGPSLAGIEQYFGPGTRLTVT.

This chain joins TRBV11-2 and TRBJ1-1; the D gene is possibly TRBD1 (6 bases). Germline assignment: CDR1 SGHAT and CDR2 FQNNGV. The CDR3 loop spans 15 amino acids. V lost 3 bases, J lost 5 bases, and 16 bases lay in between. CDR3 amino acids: CASSFPTGCITEAFF. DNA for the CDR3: TGTGCCAGCAGCTTTCCCACAGGGTGCATAACTGAAGCTTTCTTT.

The CDR3 DNA follows: TGTGCCACCAGTGACCCTAATCTCCTCAATGAGCAGTTCTTC. It translates to CATSDPNLLNEQFF. This chain links TRBV24-1 with TRBJ2-1; no firm D call. Between the trimmed V and J ends, which lost 4 bases and 6 bases, there was a span of 12 bases. This CDR3 is built from 14 residues. Germline assignment: CDR1 KGHDR and CDR2 SFDVKD.

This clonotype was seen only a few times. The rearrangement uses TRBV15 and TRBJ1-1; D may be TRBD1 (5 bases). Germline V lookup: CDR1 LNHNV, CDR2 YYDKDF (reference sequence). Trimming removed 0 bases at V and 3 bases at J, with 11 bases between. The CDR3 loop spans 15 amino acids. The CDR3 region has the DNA TGTGCCACCAGCAGAGATTCGCGGGGGGACACTGAAGCTTTCTTT. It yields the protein CATSRDSRGDTEAFF. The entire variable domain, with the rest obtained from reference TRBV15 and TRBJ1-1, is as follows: DAMVIQNPRYQVTQFGKPVTLSCSQTLNHNVMYWYQQKSSQAPKLLFHYYDKDFNNEADTPDNFQSRRPNTSFCFLDIRSPGLGDTAMYLCATSRDSRGDTEAFFGQGTRLTVV.

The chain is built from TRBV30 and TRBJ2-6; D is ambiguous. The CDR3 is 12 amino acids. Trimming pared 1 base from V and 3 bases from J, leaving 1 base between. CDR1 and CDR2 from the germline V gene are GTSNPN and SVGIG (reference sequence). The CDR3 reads CAWSGGANVLTF. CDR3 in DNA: TGTGCCTGGAGTGGTGGGGCCAACGTCCTGACTTTC. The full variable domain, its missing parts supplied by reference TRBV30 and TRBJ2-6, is SQTIHQWPATLVQPVGSPLSLECTVEGTSNPNLYWYRQAAGRGLQLLFYSVGIGQISSEVPQNLSASRPQDRQFILSSKKLLLSDSGFYLCAWSGGANVLTFGAGSRLTVL.

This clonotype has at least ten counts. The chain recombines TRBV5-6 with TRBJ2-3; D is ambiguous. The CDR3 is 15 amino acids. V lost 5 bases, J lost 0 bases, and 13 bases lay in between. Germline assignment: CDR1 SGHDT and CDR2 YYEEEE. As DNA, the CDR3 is TGTGCCAGCAGTTTAAGGTTAACTAGCACAGATACGCAGTATTTT. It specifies CASSLRLTSTDTQYF.

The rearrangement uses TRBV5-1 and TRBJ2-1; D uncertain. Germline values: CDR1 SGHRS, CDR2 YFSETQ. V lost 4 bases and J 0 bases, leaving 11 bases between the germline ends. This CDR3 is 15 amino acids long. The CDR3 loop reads CASSLTSRSYNEQFF. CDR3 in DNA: TGCGCCAGCAGCCTGACATCCCGCTCCTACAATGAGCAGTTCTTC.

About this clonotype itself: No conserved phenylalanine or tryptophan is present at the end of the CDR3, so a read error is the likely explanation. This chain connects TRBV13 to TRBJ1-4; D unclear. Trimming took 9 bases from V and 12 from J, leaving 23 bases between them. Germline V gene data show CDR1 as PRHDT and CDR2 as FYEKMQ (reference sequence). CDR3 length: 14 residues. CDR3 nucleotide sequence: TGTGCCAGGAGCCGCGGGCGCGTCTCCGGGGAACTGTTTTGT. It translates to CARSRGRVSGELFC.

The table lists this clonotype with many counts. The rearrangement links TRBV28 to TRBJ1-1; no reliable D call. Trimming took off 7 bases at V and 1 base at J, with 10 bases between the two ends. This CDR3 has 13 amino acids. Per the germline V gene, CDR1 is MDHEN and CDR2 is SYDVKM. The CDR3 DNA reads TGTGCCAGCAAACTGACGGCGAACACTGAAGCTTTCTTT. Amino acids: CASKLTANTEAFF.

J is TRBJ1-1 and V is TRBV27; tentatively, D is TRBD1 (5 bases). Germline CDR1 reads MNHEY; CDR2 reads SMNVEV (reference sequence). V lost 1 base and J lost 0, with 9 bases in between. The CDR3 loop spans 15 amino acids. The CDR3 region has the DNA TGTGCCAGCAGTTTATTCGGGGGGATGAACACTGAAGCTTTCTTT. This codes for CASSLFGGMNTEAFF.

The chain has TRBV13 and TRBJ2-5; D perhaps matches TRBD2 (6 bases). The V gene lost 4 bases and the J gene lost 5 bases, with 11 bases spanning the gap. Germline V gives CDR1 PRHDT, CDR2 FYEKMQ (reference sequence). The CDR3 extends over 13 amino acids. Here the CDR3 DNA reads TGTGCCAGCAGCTCTCGGAGGGTGGAGACCCAGTACTTC. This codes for CASSSRRVETQYF.

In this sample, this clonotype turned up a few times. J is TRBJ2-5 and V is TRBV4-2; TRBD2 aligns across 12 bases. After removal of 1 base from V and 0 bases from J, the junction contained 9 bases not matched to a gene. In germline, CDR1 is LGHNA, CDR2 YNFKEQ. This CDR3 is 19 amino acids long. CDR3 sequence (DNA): TGTGCCAGCAGCCAAGGGGCTCTTACTAGCGGGAGGAACCAAGAGACCCAGTACTTC. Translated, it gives CASSQGALTSGRNQETQYF.

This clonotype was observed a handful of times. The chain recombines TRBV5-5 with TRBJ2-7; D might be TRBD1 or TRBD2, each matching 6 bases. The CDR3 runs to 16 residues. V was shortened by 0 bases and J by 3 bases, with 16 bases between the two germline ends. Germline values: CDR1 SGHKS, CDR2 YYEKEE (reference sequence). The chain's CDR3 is CASSLDLRGRYYEQYF. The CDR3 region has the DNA TGTGCCAGCAGCTTGGATCTCCGGGGGCGGTACTACGAGCAGTACTTC.

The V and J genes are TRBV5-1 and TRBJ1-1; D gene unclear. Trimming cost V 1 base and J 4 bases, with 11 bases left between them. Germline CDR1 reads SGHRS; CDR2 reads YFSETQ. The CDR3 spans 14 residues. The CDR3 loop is CASSLWVKGTEAFF. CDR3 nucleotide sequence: TGCGCCAGCAGCTTGTGGGTGAAAGGCACTGAAGCTTTCTTT.

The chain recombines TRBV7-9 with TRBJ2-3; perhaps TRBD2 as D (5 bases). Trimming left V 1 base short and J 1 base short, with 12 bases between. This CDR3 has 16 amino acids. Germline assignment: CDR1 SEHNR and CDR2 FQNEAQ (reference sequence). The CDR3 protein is CASSLGRAPRTDTQYF. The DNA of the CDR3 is TGTGCCAGCAGCTTAGGGCGGGCACCTCGCACAGATACGCAGTATTTT.

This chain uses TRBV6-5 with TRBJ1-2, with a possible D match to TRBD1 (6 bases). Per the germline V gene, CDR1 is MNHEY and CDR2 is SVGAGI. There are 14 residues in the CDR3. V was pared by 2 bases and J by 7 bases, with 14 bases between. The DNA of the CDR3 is TGTGCCAGCAGTTACCAGAATGGGGGCAGTGGCTACACCTTC. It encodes CASSYQNGGSGYTF.

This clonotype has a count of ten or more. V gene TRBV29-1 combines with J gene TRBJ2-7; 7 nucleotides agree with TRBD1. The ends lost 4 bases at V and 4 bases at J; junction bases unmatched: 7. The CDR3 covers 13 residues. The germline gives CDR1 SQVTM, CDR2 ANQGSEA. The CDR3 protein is CSVAGQVRYEQYF. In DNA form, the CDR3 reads TGCAGCGTTGCAGGACAGGTACGATACGAGCAGTACTTC.

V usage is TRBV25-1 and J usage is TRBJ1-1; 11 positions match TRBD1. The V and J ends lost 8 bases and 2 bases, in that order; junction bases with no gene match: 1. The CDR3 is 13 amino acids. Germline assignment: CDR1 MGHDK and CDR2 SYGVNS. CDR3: CASGTGGNTEAFF. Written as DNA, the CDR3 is TGTGCCAGCGGGACAGGGGGAAACACTGAAGCTTTCTTT.

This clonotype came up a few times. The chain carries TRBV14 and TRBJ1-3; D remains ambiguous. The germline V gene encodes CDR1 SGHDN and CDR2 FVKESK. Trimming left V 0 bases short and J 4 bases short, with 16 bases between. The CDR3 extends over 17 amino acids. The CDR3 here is CASSQEAGFFSGNTIYF. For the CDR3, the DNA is TGTGCCAGCAGCCAAGAGGCAGGTTTTTTTTCCGGAAACACCATATATTTT.

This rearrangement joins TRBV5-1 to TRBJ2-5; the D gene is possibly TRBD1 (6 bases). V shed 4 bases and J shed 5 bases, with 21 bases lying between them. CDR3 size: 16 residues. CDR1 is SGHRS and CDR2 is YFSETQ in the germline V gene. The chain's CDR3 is CASSLTGQTTEETQYF. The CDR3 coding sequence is TGCGCCAGCAGCCTTACCGGACAGACCACCGAGGAGACCCAGTACTTC.

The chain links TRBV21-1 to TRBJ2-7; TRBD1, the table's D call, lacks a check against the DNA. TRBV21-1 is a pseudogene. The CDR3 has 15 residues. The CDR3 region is CASSTTRDRLLEQYF. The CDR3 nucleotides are TGTGCCAGCAGCACGACCCGGGACCGACTGCTCGAGCAGTACTTC.

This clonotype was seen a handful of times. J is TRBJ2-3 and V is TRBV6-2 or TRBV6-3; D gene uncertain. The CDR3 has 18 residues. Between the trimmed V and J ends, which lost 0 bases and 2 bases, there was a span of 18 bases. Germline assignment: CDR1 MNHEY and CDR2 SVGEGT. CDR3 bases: TGTGCCAGCAGTTACTCCCCACAAGGCAGAGCCTTCACAGATACGCAGTATTTT. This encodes CASSYSPQGRAFTDTQYF.

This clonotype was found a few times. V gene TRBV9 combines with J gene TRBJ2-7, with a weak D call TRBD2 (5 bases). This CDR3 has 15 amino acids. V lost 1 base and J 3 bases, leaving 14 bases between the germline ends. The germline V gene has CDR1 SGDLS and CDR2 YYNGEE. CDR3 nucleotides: TGTGCCAGCAGCGTAACCGGCCTAGCCGGCTACGAGCAGTACTTC. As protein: CASSVTGLAGYEQYF.

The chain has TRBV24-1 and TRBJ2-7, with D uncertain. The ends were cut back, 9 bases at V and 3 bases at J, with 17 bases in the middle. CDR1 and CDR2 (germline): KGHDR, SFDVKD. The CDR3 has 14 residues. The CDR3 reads CATRLIEECYEQYF. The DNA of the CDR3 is TGTGCCACCCGACTGATCGAAGAATGCTACGAGCAGTACTTC.

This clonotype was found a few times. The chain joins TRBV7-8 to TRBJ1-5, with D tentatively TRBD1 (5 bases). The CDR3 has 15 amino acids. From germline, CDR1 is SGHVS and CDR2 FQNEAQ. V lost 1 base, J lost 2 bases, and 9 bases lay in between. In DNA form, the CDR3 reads TGTGCCAGCAGCTTAGGACAGATTGGCAATCAGCCCCAGCATTTT. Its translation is CASSLGQIGNQPQHF.

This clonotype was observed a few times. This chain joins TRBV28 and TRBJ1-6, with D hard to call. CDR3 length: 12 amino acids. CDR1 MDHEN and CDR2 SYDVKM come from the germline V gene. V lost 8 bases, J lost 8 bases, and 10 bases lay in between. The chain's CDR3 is CASGPEDSPLHF. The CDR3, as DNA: TGTGCCAGCGGGCCCGAGGATTCACCCCTCCACTTT. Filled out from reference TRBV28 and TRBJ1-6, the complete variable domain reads DVKVTQSSRYLVKRTGEKVFLECVQDMDHENMFWYRQDPGLGLRLIYFSYDVKMKEKGDIPEGYSVSREKKERFSLILESASTNQTSMYLCASGPEDSPLHFGNGTRLTVT.